The 27 T cell receptor beta chains below all came from one sample that was sequenced in a study of T cell responses to AZD1222 COVID-19 vaccine. Sequencing used immunoSEQ multiplex PCR; TCRdb keeps in-frame clones, though not all of them. The sample includes about 140,000 clones, roughly 87% seen only once; the top ten take approximately 5.9%. Source: peripheral blood, taken 28 days after the second AZD1222 dose. These receptors all stem from an adult who received the AZD1222 COVID-19 vaccine.

J is TRBJ1-1 and V is TRBV7-2, with D uncertain. This CDR3 spans 9 amino acids. The V gene lost 11 bases and the J gene lost 8 bases, with 9 bases spanning the gap. Germline values: CDR1 SGHTA, CDR2 FQGNSA. As DNA, the CDR3 is TGTGCCGTCGGAGAAGAAGCTTTCTTT. It is translated as CAVGEEAFF.

The genes are TRBV5-1 and TRBJ2-3; D may be TRBD2 (6 bases). The germline V gene has CDR1 SGHRS and CDR2 YFSETQ. V shed 0 bases and J shed 2 bases, with 13 bases lying between them. CDR3 length: 16 residues. CDR3 bases: TGCGCCAGCAGCTTGGTCCAGGGAGGATTCACAGATACGCAGTATTTT. Translating gives CASSLVQGGFTDTQYF.

The chain couples TRBV2 to TRBJ2-3, with 9 bases aligning to TRBD1. Germline lookup yields CDR1 SNHLY and CDR2 FYNNEI. The CDR3 is 21 amino acids. With 5 bases clipped from V and 2 bases from J, the junction kept 23 bases outside the gene matches. Here the CDR3 DNA reads TGTGCCAGCAGTAGAAGCGGAGACAGGGGGTCTGTTATTGTGGACACAGATACGCAGTATTTT. The encoded protein is CASSRSGDRGSVIVDTDTQYF.

V gene TRBV28 combines with J gene TRBJ2-6, with 9 bases identical to TRBD1. Per the germline V gene, CDR1 is MDHEN and CDR2 is SYDVKM. The CDR3 runs 16 residues. V shed 5 bases, J shed 12 bases, and the junction held 14 bases outside the gene matches. The CDR3: CASSLPKTGTGFVLTF. The CDR3 DNA reads TGTGCCAGCAGTCTACCTAAAACCGGGACAGGGTTCGTCCTGACTTTC.

CDR3 amino acids: CASSLVGTDVGSPLHF. In nucleotides, the CDR3 is TGCGCCAGCAGCTTGGTCGGGACCGATGTAGGGTCACCCCTCCACTTT. The rearrangement uses TRBV5-1 and TRBJ1-6; D is possibly TRBD1 (5 bases). V lost 0 bases to trimming and J lost 10 bases, with 17 bases between them. The CDR3 runs 16 residues. Germline CDR1 and CDR2: SGHRS and YFSETQ.

CDR3 amino acids: CASSLSLPPTYEQYF. CDR3 DNA sequence: TGCGCCAGCAGCTTGAGTCTCCCGCCCACCTACGAGCAGTACTTC. This chain joins TRBV5-1 and TRBJ2-7, with no clear D. This CDR3 contains 15 residues. The V end lost 1 base, the J end lost 2 bases, and 13 bases lay between the germline ends. The germline CDR1 and CDR2 sequences are SGHRS and YFSETQ.

The J gene is TRBJ2-1, the V gene TRBV5-6; D is ambiguous. With 1 base removed from V and 3 bases from J, the gap between germline ends came to 8 bases. Germline V CDR1 and CDR2: SGHDT, YYEEEE. The CDR3 totals 14 residues. The CDR3 DNA sequence: TGTGCCAGCAGCTTGCCTCCCGGCTACAATGAGCAGTTCTTC. Amino acids: CASSLPPGYNEQFF.

The chain joins TRBV7-2 to TRBJ1-1; no definite D call. V was shortened by 3 bases and J by 1 base, with 12 bases between the two germline ends. CDR1 and CDR2 (germline): SGHTA, FQGNSA. This CDR3 has 15 residues. The CDR3 loop is CASSFTPWGNTEAFF. DNA for the CDR3: TGTGCCAGCAGCTTCACCCCGTGGGGGAACACTGAAGCTTTCTTT.

This clone was observed once. The rearrangement links TRBV19 to TRBJ1-6; D is undetermined. V shed 0 bases and J shed 6 bases, with 9 bases lying between them. CDR1 is LNHDA and CDR2 is SQIVND in the germline V gene (reference sequence). The CDR3 runs to 15 residues. The CDR3 region is CASSIEGRSNSPLHF. In DNA form, the CDR3 reads TGTGCCAGTAGTATAGAGGGCAGGAGTAATTCACCCCTCCACTTT.

This clone came up once. The chain couples TRBV21-1 to TRBJ2-4; TRBD2, the D gene given by the table, was not confirmed from the DNA. TRBV21-1 is an annotated pseudogene. The CDR3 loop spans 16 amino acids. The CDR3 loop reads CASSHLRGLAKNIQYF. The CDR3 nucleotides read TGTGCCAGCAGCCACCTCCGAGGGCTAGCCAAAAACATTCAGTACTTC.

V and J are TRBV5-1 and TRBJ1-4; weak D call: TRBD1 (5 bases). The germline V gene encodes CDR1 SGHRS and CDR2 YFSETQ. Trimming pared 1 base from V and 7 bases from J, leaving 14 bases between. The CDR3 is 15 residues long. The CDR3 coding sequence is TGCGCCAGCAGCTTGTCAACAGGAGTTCCTGAAAAACTGTTTTTT. This sequence encodes CASSLSTGVPEKLFF.

V usage is TRBV7-9 and J usage is TRBJ1-2; D is unresolved. The germline V gene has CDR1 SEHNR and CDR2 FQNEAQ (reference sequence). V was trimmed by 3 bases and J by 7 bases, leaving 9 bases between them. The length of the CDR3 is 12 residues. CDR3 loop: CASSFREPGYTF. The CDR3 bases are TGTGCCAGCAGCTTTAGGGAGCCTGGCTACACCTTC.

The chain carries TRBV28 and TRBJ2-5, with D possibly called TRBD1 or TRBD2 (6 bases each). The V gene's germline CDR1 is MDHEN and CDR2 SYDVKM. The CDR3 runs to 16 residues. Trimming stripped 3 bases from V and 1 base from J, with 15 bases between. The CDR3 bases are TGTGCCAGCAGTTTGGGGGTGGGGGGCACCCAAGAGACCCAGTACTTC. It specifies CASSLGVGGTQETQYF.

V usage is TRBV27 and J usage is TRBJ1-4, with 7 bases identical to TRBD1. This CDR3 contains 20 residues. From germline, CDR1 is MNHEY and CDR2 SMNVEV (reference sequence). V gave up 3 bases and J gave up 4 bases; unmatched junction bases: 20. The CDR3 DNA reads as TGTGCCAGCAGTTTTTCAGAATGGGGGAGGGGGCGACCCCTTAATGAAAAACTGTTTTTT. It translates to CASSFSEWGRGRPLNEKLFF.

The V call is TRBV10-1, the J call TRBJ1-1; maybe TRBD1 (6 bases). The ends were cut back, 9 bases at V and 5 bases at J, with 10 bases in the middle. The CDR3 runs to 11 residues. Germline V gene lookup returns CDR1 WNHNN and CDR2 SYGVQD (reference sequence). The DNA of the CDR3 is TGCGCCAGGGGGGGCAGAACTGAAGCTTTCTTT. Its protein product is CARGGRTEAFF.

V gene TRBV7-2 combines with J gene TRBJ2-3; D uncertain. The CDR3 runs 14 residues. Per the germline V gene, CDR1 is SGHTA and CDR2 is FQGNSA. Trimming stripped 5 bases from V and 4 bases from J, with 13 bases between. The CDR3 region is CASSPGLASDTQYF. CDR3 in DNA: TGTGCCAGCAGCCCCGGATTAGCTTCAGATACGCAGTATTTT.

This clone was counted between two and nine times. CDR3 DNA sequence: TGTGCCAGCAGTGTGTTGACAGGGGGCTCGTCTAATCAGCCCCAGCATTTT. Residues: CASSVLTGGSSNQPQHF. This chain uses TRBV2 with TRBJ1-5; 10 bases map to TRBD1. The germline gives CDR1 SNHLY, CDR2 FYNNEI. With 4 bases clipped from V and 4 bases from J, the junction kept 10 bases outside the gene matches. This CDR3 contains 17 residues. Combining the CDR3 with reference TRBV2 and TRBJ1-5 gives the whole variable domain EPEVTQTPSHQVTQMGQEVILRCVPISNHLYFYWYRQILGQKVEFLVSFYNNEISEKSEIFDDQFSVERPDGSNFTLKIRSTKLEDSAMYFCASSVLTGGSSNQPQHFGDGTRLSIL.

The chain has TRBV7-2 and TRBJ1-4; TRBD1 matches 7 bases. Germline values: CDR1 SGHTA, CDR2 FQGNSA. V was pared by 0 bases and J by 6 bases, with 1 base of the junction left unmatched. The CDR3 is 14 residues long. CDR3 residues: CASSLAGGHEKLFF. The CDR3 region has the DNA TGTGCCAGCAGCTTAGCAGGGGGCCATGAAAAACTGTTTTTT.

The count of this clone is one. V is TRBV28 and J is TRBJ2-1; the match to TRBD2 covers 9 bases. Trimming at V came to 4 bases and at J to 7 bases, leaving 17 bases not matched to a gene. In germline, CDR1 is MDHEN, CDR2 SYDVKM. The CDR3 runs to 18 residues. The CDR3 coding sequence is TGTGCCAGCAGTTGGGCCCGCGGGGCTAGCGGGAAAGGTAATGAGCAGTTCTTC. It yields the protein CASSWARGASGKGNEQFF.

V and J are TRBV2 and TRBJ1-4; TRBD1 aligns across 9 bases. The CDR3 is 14 residues long. Trimming at V came to 5 bases and at J to 8 bases, leaving 6 bases not matched to a gene. CDR1 is SNHLY and CDR2 is FYNNEI in the germline V gene. For the CDR3, the DNA is TGTGCCAGCAGTCGGGACAGGGCGGAGGAAAAACTGTTTTTT. This codes for CASSRDRAEEKLFF.

The rearrangement links TRBV30 to TRBJ2-7, with D tentatively TRBD1 (6 bases). Looked up from germline, CDR1 is GTSNPN and CDR2 is SVGIG (reference sequence). The V end was cut by 0 bases, the J end by 0 bases, with 15 bases between. This CDR3 contains 16 residues. The CDR3 DNA sequence: TGTGCCTGGAGTGTAGAATCCTGGGGGCACTCCTACGAGCAGTACTTC. This sequence encodes CAWSVESWGHSYEQYF.

This chain links TRBV5-1 with TRBJ2-2; TRBD2 agrees at 9 bases. The CDR3 runs 16 residues. Germline CDR1 SGHRS, CDR2 YFSETQ. V lost 3 bases to trimming and J lost 7 bases; unmatched junction nucleotides: 10. The CDR3 bases are TGCGCCAGCAGCTCCCGGGCGGGGGGGGCCGGCGGGGAGCTGTTTTTT. This sequence encodes CASSSRAGGAGGELFF.

V is TRBV19 and J is TRBJ1-2; D not certain. The germline V gene encodes CDR1 LNHDA and CDR2 SQIVND (reference sequence). Trimming removed 4 bases from V and 4 bases from J, with 4 bases in between. The CDR3 contains 11 residues. The CDR3: CASSRSYGYTF. The CDR3 region has the DNA TGTGCCAGTAGTAGGAGCTATGGCTACACCTTC.

V usage is TRBV7-9 and J usage is TRBJ2-3; perhaps TRBD1 as D (5 bases). This CDR3 contains 15 residues. Per the germline V gene, CDR1 is SEHNR and CDR2 is FQNEAQ (reference sequence). Deletions cut 3 bases from V and 0 bases from J, with 10 bases between. The CDR3 region has the DNA TGTGCCAGCAGCTTCATGGCAGGGAGCACAGATACGCAGTATTTT. This translates into CASSFMAGSTDTQYF.

The chain couples TRBV7-2 to TRBJ2-2; no clear D. The germline CDR1 and CDR2 sequences are SGHTA and FQGNSA. The ends were cut back, 7 bases at V and 4 bases at J, with 10 bases in the middle. The CDR3 loop spans 13 amino acids. CDR3 protein: CASTGQATGELFF. CDR3 DNA sequence: TGTGCCAGCACCGGGCAGGCCACCGGGGAGCTGTTTTTT.

The chain combines TRBV24-1 with TRBJ2-1, with 8 nucleotides matching TRBD2. Germline V gene lookup returns CDR1 KGHDR and CDR2 SFDVKD. The V gene end was trimmed by 3 bases and the J gene end by 3 bases; junction bases not matched to a gene: 15. The CDR3 is made up of 19 amino acids. CDR3 residues: CATSDPQDRLARNYNEQFF. The CDR3 nucleotides are TGTGCCACCAGTGATCCCCAAGATAGACTAGCGCGAAACTACAATGAGCAGTTCTTC.

The genes are TRBV19 and TRBJ2-1; 7 bases match TRBD1. This CDR3 spans 15 amino acids. Germline V gene lookup returns CDR1 LNHDA and CDR2 SQIVND (reference sequence). The V and J ends lost 6 bases and 5 bases, in that order; junction bases with no gene match: 10. The CDR3 is CASSRTGVPDNEQFF. Written as DNA, the CDR3 is TGTGCCAGTAGCCGAACAGGGGTACCGGACAATGAGCAGTTCTTC.